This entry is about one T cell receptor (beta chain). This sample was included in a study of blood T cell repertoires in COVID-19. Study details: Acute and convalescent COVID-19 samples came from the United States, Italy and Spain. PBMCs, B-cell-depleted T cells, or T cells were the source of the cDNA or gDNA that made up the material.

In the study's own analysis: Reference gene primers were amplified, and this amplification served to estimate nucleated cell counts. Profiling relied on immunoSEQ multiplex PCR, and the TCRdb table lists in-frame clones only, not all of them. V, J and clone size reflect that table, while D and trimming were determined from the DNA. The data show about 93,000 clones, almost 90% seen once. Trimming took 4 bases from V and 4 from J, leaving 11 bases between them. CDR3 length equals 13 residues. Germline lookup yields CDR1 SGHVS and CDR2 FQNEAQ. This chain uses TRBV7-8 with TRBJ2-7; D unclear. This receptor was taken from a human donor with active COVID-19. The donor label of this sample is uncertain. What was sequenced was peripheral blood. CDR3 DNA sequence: TGTGCCAGCAGCTCGATGATGAGATACGAGCAGTACTTC. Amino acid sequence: CASSSMMRYEQYF.